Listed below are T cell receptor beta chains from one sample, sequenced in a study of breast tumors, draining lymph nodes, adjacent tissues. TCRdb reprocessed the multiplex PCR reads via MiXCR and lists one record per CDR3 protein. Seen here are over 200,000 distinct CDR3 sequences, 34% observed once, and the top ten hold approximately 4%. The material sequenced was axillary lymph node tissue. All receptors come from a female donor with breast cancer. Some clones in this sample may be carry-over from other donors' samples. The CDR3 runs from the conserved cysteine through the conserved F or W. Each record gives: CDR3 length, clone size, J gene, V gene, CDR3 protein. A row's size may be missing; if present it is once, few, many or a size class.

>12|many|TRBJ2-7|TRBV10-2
CASSEGMDEQYF
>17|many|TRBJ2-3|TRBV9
CASSVEGVTSLWDTQYF
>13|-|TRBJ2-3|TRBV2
CASSRLAPDTQYF
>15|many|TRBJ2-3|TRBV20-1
CSAEASGTSTDTQYF
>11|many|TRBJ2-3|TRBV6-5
CASSQDSTQYF
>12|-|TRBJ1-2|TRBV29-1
CSPQGADYGYTF
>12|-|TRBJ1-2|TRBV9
CASSVGGSSYTF
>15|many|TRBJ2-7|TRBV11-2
CASSLAWTGGYEQYF
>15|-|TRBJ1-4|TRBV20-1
CSARPTGGNNEKLFF
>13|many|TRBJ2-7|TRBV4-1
CASSQDPVDEQYF
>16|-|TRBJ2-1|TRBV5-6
CASSFFRGRTGNEQFF
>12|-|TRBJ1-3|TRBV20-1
CSASSQGNTIYF
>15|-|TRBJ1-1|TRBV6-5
CASSSAGQGNTEAFF
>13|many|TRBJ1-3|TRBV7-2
CASSSSSGNTIYF
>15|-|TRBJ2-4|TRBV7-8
CASSWGTLAKNIQHF
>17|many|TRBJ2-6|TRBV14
CASSHAGTGSGANVLTF
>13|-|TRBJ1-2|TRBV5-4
CASSLRGLLGYTF
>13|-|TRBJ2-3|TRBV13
CASSPGADNTQYF
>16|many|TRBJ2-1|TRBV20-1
CSATRVLRGLKDEQFF
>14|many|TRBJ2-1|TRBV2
CASSELAGAVEQFF
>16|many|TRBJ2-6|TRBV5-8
CASRYTGGGGANVLTF
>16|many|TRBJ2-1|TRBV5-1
CASRANSGSSYNEQFF
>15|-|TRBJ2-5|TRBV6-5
CASSYGTSELETQYF
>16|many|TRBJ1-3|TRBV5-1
CASSLGPQGNGNTIYF
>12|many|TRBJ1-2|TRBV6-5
CASRPEQGSYTF
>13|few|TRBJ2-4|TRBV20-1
CSARDYRTTRQYF
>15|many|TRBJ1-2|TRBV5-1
CASSIDGTAFYGYTF
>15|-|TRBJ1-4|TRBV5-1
CASRRGQGSAEKLFF
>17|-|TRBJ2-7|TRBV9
CASSPSEGRAPSYEQYF
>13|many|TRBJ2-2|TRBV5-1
CASSSEGTGELFF
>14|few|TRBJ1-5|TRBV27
CASSASNSNQPQHF
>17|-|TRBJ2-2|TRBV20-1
CSARDPTGGAKTGELFF
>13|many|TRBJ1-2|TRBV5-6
CASSLGQIYGYTF
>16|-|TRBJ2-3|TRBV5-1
CASSPPGGQHTDTQYF
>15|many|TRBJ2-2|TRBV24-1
CATSGQGTSTGELFF
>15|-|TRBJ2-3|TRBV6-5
CASSPIRTGDNTQYF
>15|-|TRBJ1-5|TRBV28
CASSLGARGEQPQHF
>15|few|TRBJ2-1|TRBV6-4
CASSRERRDGDEQFF
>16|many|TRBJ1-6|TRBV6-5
CASSRDRRSNNSPLHF
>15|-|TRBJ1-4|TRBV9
CASSLGQVFNEKLFF
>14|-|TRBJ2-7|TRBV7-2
CASSYVAGAYEQYF
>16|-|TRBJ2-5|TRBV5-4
CASSPGPTRTQETQYF
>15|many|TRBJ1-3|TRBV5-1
CASSLAASSGNTIYF
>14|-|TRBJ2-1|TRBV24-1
CAAVRGQGYNEQFF
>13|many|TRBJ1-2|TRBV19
CASSIGQVYGYTF
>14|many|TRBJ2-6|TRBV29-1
CSASTQSGANVLTF
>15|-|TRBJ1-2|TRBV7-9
CASSLVVRQFYGYPF
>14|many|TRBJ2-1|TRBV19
CASTRTSGGREQFF